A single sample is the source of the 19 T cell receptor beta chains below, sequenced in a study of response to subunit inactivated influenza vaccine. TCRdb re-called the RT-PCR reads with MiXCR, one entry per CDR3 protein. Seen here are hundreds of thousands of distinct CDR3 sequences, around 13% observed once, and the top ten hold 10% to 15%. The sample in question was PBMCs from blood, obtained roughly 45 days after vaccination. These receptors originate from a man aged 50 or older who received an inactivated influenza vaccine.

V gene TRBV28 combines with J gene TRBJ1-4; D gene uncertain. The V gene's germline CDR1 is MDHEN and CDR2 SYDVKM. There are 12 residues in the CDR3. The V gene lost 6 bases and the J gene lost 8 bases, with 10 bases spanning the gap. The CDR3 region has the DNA TGTGCCAGCAGCCCGTACGAAGAAAAACTGTTTTTT. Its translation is CASSPYEEKLFF.

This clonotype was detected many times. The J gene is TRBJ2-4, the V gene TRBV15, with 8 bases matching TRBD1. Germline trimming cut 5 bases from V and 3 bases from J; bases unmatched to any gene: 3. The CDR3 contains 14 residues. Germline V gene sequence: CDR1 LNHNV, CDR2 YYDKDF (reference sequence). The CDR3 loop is CATSWGTGKNIQYF. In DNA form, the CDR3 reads TGTGCCACCAGCTGGGGGACAGGCAAAAACATTCAGTACTTC.

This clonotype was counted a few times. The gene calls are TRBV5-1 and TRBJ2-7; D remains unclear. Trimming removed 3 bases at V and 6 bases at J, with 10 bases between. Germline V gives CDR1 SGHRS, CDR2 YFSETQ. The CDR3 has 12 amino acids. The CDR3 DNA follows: TGCGCCAGCAGCTACGATAGGGCCGAGCAGTACTTC. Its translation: CASSYDRAEQYF.

CDR3 nucleotide sequence: TGCAGCGTTGGAGGGGTGGGAACTCTCTCTGGGGCCAACGTCCTGACTTTC. Amino acids: CSVGGVGTLSGANVLTF. This rearrangement joins TRBV29-1 to TRBJ2-6; perhaps D is TRBD1 or TRBD2 (5 bases each). In germline, CDR1 is SQVTM, CDR2 ANQGSEA. V lost 4 bases and J lost 0, with 16 bases in between. The CDR3 has 17 residues.

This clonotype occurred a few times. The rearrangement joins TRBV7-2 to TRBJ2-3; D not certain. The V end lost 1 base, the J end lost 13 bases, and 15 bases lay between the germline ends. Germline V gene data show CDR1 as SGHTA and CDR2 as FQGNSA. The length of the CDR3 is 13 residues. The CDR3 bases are TGTGCCAGCAGCTTAGGTTCGGTAGCATTTGAGTATTTT. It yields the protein CASSLGSVAFEYF.

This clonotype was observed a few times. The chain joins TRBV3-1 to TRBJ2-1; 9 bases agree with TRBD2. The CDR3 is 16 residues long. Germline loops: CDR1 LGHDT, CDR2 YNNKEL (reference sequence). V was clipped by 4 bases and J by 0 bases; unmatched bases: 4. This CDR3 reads CASSLLSGGSYNEQFF. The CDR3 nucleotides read TGTGCCAGCAGCCTCCTTAGCGGGGGCTCCTACAATGAGCAGTTCTTC.

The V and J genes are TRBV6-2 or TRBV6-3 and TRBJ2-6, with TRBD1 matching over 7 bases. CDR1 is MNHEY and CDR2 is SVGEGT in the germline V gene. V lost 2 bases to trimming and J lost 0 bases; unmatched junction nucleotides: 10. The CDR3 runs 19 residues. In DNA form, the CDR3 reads TGTGCCAGCAGTTACACCAGGACAGGTCCTAACTCTGGGGCCAACGTCCTGACTTTC. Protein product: CASSYTRTGPNSGANVLTF.

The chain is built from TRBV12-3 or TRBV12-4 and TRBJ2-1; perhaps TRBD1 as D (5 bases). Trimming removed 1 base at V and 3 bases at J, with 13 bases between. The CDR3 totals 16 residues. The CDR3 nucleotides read TGTGCCAGCAGTTTAGGGGGCCTTATAGGCTACAATGAGCAGTTCTTC. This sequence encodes CASSLGGLIGYNEQFF.

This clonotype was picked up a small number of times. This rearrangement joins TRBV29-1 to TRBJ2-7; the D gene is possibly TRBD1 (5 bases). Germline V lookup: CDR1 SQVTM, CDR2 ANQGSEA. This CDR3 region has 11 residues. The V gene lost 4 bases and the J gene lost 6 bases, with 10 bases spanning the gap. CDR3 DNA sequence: TGCAGCGTTGGTCCAGGGCCCGAGCAGTACTTC. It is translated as CSVGPGPEQYF.

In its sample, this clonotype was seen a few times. This chain's CDR3 is CASSFGPGTDTQYF. The CDR3 nucleotides are TGTGCCAGCAGCTTCGGTCCAGGCACAGATACGCAGTATTTT. This chain links TRBV5-6 with TRBJ2-3, with D unclear. Germline V gene lookup returns CDR1 SGHDT and CDR2 YYEEEE. The CDR3 is 14 amino acids. Deletions cut 2 bases from V and 1 base from J, with 8 bases between.

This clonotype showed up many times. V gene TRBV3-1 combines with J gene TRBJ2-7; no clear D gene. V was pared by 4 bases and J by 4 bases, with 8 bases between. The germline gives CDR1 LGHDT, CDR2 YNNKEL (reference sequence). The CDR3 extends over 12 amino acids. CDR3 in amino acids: CASSRNPYEQYF. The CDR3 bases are TGTGCCAGCAGCCGCAACCCGTACGAGCAGTACTTC.

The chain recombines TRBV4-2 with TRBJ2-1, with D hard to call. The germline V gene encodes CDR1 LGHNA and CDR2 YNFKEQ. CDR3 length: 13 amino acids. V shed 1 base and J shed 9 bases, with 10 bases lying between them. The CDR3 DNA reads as TGTGCCAGCAGCCAAGCAGGCCCGGTTGAGCAGTTCTTC. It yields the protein CASSQAGPVEQFF.

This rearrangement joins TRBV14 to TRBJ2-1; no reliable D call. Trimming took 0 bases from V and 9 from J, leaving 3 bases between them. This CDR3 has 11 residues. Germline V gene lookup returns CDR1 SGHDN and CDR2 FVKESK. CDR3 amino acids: CASSQDSEQFF. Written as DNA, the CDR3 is TGTGCCAGCAGCCAAGACAGTGAGCAGTTCTTC.

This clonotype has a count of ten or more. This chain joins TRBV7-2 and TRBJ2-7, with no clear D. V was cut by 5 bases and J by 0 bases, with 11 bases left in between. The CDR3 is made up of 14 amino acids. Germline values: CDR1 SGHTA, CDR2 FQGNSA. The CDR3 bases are TGTGCCAGCAGCCCATTGGGTGGCTCCTACGAGCAGTACTTC. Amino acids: CASSPLGGSYEQYF.

CDR3 in amino acids: CASGDRGPFEQYF. DNA for the CDR3: TGTGCCAGCGGAGACAGGGGGCCGTTCGAGCAGTACTTC. The rearrangement joins TRBV25-1 to TRBJ2-7, with 10 bases identical to TRBD1. V was pared by 8 bases and J by 6 bases, with 7 bases of the junction left unmatched. The CDR3 runs 13 residues. Germline V gene sequence: CDR1 MGHDK, CDR2 SYGVNS.

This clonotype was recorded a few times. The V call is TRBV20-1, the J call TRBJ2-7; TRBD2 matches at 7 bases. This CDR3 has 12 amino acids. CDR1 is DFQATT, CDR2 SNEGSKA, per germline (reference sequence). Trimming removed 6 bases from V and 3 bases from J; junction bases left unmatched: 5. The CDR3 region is CSAMGGVYEQYF. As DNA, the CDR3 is TGCAGTGCGATGGGAGGGGTCTACGAGCAGTACTTC.

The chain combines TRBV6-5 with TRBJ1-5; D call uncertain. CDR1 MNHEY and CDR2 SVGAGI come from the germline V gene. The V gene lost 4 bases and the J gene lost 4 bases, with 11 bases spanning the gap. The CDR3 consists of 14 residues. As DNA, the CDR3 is TGTGCCAGCAGTTCCCGGGGAGGGAATCAGCCCCAGCATTTT. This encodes CASSSRGGNQPQHF.

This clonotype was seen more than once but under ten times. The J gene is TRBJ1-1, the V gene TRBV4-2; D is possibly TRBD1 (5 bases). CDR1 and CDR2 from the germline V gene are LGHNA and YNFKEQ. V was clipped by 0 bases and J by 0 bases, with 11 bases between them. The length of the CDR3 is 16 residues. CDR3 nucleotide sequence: TGTGCCAGCAGCCAAGATAGGGCAGGGCTGAACACTGAAGCTTTCTTT. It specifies CASSQDRAGLNTEAFF.

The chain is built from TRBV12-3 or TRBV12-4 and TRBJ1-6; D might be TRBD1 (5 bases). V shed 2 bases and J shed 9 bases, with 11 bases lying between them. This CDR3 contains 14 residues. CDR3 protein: CASSLSQGVSPLHF. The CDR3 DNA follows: TGTGCCAGCAGTTTATCTCAGGGCGTTTCACCCCTCCACTTT.